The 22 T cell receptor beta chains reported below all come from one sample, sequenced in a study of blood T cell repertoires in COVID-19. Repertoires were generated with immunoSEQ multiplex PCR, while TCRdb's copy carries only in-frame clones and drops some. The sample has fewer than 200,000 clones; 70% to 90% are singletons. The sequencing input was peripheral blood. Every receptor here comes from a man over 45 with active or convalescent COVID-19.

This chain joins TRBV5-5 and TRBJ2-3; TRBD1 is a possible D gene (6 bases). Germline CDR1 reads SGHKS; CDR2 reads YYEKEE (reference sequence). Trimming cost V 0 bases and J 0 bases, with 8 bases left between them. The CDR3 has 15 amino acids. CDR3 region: CASSLGTASTDTQYF. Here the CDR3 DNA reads TGTGCCAGCAGCTTGGGGACAGCTAGCACAGATACGCAGTATTTT.

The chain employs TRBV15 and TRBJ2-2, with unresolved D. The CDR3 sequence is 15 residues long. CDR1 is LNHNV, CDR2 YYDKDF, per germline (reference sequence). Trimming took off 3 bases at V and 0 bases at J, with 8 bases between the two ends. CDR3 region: CATSSSLSNTGELFF. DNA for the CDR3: TGTGCCACCAGCAGTTCGTTATCGAACACCGGGGAGCTGTTTTTT.

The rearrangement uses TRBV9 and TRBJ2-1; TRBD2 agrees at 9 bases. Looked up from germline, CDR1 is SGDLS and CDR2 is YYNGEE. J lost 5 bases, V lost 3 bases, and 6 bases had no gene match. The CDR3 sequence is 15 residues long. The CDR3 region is CASSARLADNNEQFF. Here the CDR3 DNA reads TGTGCCAGCAGCGCCCGACTAGCGGATAACAATGAGCAGTTCTTC.

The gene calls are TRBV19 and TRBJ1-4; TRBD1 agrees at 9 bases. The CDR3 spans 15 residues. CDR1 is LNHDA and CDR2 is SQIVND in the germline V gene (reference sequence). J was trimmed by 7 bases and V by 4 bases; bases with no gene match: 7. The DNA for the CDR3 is TGTGCCAGTAGTACCCGGACAGGGGAATCTGAAAAACTGTTTTTT. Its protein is CASSTRTGESEKLFF.

CDR3 sequence: CASREDSTGANVLTF. CDR3 nucleotide sequence: TGTGCCAGCAGGGAGGACAGCACTGGGGCCAACGTCCTGACTTTC. The gene calls are TRBV2 and TRBJ2-6, with D possibly TRBD1 on 6 matching bases. V was cut by 6 bases and J by 2 bases, with 11 bases left in between. The CDR3 is made up of 15 amino acids. Germline lookup yields CDR1 SNHLY and CDR2 FYNNEI.

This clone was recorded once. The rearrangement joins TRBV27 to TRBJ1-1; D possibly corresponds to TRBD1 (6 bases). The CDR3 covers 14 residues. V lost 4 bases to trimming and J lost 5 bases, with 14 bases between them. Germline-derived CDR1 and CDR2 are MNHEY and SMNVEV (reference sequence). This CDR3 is CASSSRGGRTEAFF. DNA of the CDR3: TGTGCCAGCAGTTCCAGGGGCGGTAGGACTGAAGCTTTCTTT.

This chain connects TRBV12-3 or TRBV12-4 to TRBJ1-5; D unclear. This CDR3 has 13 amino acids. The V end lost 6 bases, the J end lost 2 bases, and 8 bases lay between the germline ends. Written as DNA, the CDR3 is TGTGCCAGCAGAAACAGTGGCAATCAGCCCCAGCATTTT. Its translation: CASRNSGNQPQHF.

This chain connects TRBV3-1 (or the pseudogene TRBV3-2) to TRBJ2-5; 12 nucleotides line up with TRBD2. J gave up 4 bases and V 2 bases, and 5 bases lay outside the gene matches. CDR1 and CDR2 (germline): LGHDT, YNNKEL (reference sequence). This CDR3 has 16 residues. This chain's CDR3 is CASSQQLAGGRETQYF. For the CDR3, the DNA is TGTGCCAGCAGCCAACAACTAGCGGGGGGACGAGAGACCCAGTACTTC.

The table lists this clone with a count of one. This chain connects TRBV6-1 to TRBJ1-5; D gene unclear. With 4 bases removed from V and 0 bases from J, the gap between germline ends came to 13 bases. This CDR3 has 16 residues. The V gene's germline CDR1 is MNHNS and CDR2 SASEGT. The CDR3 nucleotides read TGTGCCAGCAGTGCCCTAACAGAGTATAGCAATCAGCCCCAGCATTTT. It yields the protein CASSALTEYSNQPQHF.

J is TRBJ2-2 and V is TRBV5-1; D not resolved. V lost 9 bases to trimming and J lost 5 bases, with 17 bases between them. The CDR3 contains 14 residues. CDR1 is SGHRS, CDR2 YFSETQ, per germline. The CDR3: CATQRLDGTGELFF. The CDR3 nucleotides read TGCGCCACCCAGAGGCTTGATGGGACCGGGGAGCTGTTTTTT.

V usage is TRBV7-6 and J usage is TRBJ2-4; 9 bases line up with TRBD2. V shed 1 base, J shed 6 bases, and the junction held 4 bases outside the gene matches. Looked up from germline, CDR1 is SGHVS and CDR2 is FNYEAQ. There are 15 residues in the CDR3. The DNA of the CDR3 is TGTGCCAGCAGCTTAGACGGGACTAGCAGAAACATTCAGTACTTC. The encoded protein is CASSLDGTSRNIQYF.

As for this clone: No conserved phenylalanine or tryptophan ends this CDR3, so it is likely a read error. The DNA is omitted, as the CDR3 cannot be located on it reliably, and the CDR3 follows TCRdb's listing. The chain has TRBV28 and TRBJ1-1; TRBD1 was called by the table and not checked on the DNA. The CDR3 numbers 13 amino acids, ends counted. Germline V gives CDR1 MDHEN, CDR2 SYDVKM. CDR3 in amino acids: CASSPRQGAGLSN.

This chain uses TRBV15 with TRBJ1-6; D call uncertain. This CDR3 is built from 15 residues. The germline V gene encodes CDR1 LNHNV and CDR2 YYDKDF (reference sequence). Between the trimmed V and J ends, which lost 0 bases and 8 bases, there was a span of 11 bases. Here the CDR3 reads CATSRDGAPDSPLHF. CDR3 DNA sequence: TGTGCCACCAGCAGAGATGGAGCCCCGGATTCACCCCTCCACTTT.

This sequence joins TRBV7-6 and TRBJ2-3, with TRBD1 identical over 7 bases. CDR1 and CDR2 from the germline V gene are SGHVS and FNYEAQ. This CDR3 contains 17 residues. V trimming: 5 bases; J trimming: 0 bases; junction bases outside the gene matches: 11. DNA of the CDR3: TGTGCCAGCAGCCCGAACACAGGGGCCCCTAGCACAGATACGCAGTATTTT. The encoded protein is CASSPNTGAPSTDTQYF.

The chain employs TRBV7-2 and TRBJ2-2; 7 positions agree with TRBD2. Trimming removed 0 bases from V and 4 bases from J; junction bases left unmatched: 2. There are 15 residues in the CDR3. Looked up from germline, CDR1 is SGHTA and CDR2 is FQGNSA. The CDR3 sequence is CASSLAAGVTGELFF. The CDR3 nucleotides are TGTGCCAGCAGCTTAGCCGCGGGGGTCACCGGGGAGCTGTTTTTT.

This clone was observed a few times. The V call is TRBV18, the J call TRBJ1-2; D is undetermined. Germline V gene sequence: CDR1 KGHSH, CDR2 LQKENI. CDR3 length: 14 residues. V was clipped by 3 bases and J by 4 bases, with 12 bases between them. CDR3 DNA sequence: TGTGCCAGCTCACCCGACGGGAGTTTCTATGGCTACACCTTC. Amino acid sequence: CASSPDGSFYGYTF.

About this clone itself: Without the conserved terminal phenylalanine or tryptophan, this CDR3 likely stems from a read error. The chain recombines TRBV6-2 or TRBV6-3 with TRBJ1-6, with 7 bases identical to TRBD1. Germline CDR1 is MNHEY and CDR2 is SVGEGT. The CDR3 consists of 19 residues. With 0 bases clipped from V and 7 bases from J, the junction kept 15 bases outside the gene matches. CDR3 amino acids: CASSYSSWTGGSPNSPLHL. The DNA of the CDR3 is TGTGCCAGCAGTTACTCCAGTTGGACAGGCGGATCCCCCAATTCACCCCTCCACCTT.

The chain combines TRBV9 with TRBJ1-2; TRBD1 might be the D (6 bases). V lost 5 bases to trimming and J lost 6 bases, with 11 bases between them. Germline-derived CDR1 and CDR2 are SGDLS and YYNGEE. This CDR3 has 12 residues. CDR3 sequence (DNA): TGTGCCAGCAGGACAGGATTTGATGGCTACACCTTC. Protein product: CASRTGFDGYTF.

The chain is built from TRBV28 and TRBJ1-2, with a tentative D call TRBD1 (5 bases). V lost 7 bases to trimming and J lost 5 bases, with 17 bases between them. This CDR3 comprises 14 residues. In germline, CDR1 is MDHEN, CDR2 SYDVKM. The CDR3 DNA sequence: TGTGCCAGCACCTCGGACGGACAACTGTATGGCTACACCTTC. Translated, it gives CASTSDGQLYGYTF.

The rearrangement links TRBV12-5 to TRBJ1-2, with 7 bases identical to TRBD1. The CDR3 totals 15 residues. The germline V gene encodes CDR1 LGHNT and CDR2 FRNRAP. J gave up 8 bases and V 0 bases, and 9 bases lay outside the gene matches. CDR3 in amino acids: CASGLVQHRGSGYTF. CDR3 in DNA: TGTGCTAGTGGTTTGGTCCAGCACAGGGGAAGCGGCTACACCTTC.

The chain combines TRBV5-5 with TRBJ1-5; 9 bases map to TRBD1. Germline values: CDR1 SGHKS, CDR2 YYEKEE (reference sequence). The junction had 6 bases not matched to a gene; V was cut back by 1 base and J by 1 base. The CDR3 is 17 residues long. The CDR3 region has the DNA TGTGCCAGCAGCTTGACCGGGACAGGGCTCAGCAATCAGCCCCAGCATTTT. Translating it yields CASSLTGTGLSNQPQHF.

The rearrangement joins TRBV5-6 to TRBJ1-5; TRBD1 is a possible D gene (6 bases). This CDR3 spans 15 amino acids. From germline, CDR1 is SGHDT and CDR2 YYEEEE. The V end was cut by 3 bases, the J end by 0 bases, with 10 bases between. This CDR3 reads CASSSRQDSNQPQHF. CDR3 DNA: TGTGCCAGCAGCTCCCGACAGGATAGCAATCAGCCCCAGCATTTT.